The clone carrying this TCR beta chain was seen once. Germline lookup yields CDR1 SGDLS and CDR2 YYNGEE. After removal of 3 bases from V and 6 bases from J, the junction contained 2 bases not matched to a gene. The CDR3 contains 13 residues. The data originate from a study of T cell responses to AZD1222 COVID-19 vaccine. TCRdb keeps only in-frame clones here, not all; method: immunoSEQ multiplex PCR. The sample has over 100,000 clones, about nine tenths seen once; the top ten hold roughly 6.3%. The sample here was peripheral blood, taken on day 0 of AZD1222 vaccination. This sequence originates from an adult in good health. The J gene is TRBJ1-1, the V gene TRBV9; 10 positions agree with TRBD1. Here the CDR3 DNA reads TGTGCCAGCAGCGAGGGACAGGGGTCTGAAGCTTTCTTT. Translation: CASSEGQGSEAFF.